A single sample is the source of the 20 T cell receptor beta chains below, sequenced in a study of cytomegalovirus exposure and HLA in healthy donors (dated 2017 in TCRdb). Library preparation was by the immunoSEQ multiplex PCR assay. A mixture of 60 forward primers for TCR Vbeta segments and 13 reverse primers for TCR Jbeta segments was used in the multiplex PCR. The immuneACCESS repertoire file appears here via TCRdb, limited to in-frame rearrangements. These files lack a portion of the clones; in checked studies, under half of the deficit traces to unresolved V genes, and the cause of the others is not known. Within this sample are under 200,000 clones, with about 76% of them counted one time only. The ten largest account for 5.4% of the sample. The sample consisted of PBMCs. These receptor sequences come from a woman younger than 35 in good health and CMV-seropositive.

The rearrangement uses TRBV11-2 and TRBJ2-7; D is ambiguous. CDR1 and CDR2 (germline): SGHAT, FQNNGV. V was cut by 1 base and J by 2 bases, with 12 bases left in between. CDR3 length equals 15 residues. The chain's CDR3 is CASSLGSVSTYEQYF. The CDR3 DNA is TGTGCCAGCAGCTTAGGCTCAGTCAGTACCTACGAGCAGTACTTC. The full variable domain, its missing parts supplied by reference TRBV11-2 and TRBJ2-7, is EAGVAQSPRYKIIEKRQSVAFWCNPISGHATLYWYQQILGQGPKLLIQFQNNGVVDDSQLPKDRFSAERLKGVDSTLKIQPAKLEDSAVYLCASSLGSVSTYEQYFGPGTRLTVT.

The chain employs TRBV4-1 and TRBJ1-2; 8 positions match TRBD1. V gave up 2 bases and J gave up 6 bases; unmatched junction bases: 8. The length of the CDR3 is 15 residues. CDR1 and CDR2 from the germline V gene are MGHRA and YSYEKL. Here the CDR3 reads CASSQKLDRDHGYTF. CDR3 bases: TGCGCCAGCAGCCAAAAGTTGGACAGGGATCATGGCTACACCTTC.

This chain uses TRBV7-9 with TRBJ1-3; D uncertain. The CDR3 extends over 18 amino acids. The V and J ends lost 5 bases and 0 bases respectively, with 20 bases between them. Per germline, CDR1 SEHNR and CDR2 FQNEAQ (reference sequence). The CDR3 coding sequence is TGTGCCAGCAGCCCCGGAGGATCCCGGAGGTACTCTGGAAACACCATATATTTT. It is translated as CASSPGGSRRYSGNTIYF.

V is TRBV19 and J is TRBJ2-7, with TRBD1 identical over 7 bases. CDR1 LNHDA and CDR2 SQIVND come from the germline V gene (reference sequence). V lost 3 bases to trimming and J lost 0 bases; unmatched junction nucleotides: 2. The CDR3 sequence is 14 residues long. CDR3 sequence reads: CASSIRDSSYEQYF. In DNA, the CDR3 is TGTGCCAGTAGTATCCGGGACAGCTCCTACGAGCAGTACTTC.

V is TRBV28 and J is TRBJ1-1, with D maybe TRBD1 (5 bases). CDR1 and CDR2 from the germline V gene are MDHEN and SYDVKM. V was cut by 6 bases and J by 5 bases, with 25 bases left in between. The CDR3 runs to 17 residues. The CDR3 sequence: CASSTLNREEEGTEAFF. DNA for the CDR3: TGTGCCAGCAGCACGCTTAACCGGGAGGAGGAGGGGACTGAAGCTTTCTTT.

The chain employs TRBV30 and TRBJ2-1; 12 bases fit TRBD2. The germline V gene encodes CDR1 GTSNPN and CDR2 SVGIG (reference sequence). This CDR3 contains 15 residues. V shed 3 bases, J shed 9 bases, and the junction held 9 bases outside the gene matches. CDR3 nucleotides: TGTGCCTGGAGCGGCCTAGCGGGGGGGCCGAGTGAGCAGTTCTTC. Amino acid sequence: CAWSGLAGGPSEQFF. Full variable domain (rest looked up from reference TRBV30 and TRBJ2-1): SQTIHQWPATLVQPVGSPLSLECTVEGTSNPNLYWYRQAAGRGLQLLFYSVGIGQISSEVPQNLSASRPQDRQFILSSKKLLLSDSGFYLCAWSGLAGGPSEQFFGPGTRLTVL.

CDR3 amino acids: CASIRTGGTDEQFF. The CDR3 nucleotides are TGTGCCAGCATCCGGACAGGGGGAACGGATGAGCAGTTCTTC. This sequence joins TRBV5-6 and TRBJ2-1; 10 nucleotides match TRBD1. Germline CDR1 and CDR2: SGHDT and YYEEEE. V was clipped by 6 bases and J by 8 bases; unmatched bases: 8. The CDR3 consists of 14 residues.

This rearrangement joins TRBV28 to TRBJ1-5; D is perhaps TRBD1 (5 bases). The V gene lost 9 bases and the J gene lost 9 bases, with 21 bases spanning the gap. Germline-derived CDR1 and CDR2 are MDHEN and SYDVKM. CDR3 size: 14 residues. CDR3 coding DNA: TGTGCCAGTAGTATACGTGCCGGGGGATTGCCCCAGCATTTT. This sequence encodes CASSIRAGGLPQHF.

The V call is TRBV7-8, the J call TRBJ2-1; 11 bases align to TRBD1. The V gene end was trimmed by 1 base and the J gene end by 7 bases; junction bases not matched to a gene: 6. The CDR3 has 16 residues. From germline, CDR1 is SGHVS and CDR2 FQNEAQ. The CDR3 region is CASSLEGQGGLNEQFF. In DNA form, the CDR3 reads TGTGCCAGCAGCTTAGAGGGACAGGGGGGATTGAATGAGCAGTTCTTC.

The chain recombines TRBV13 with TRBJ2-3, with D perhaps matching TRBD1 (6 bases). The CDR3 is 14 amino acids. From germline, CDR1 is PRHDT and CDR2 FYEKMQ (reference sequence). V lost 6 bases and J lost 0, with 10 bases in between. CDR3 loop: CASSPDRSTDTQYF. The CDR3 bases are TGTGCCAGCAGTCCAGACAGGAGCACAGATACGCAGTATTTT.

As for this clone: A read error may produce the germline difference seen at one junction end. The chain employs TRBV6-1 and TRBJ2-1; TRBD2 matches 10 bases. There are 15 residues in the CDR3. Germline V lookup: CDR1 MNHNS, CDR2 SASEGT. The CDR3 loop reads CASSGKRGGYDEQFF. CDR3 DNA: TGTGCCAGCAGTGGCAAGCGGGGGGGCTACGATGAGCAGTTCTTC.

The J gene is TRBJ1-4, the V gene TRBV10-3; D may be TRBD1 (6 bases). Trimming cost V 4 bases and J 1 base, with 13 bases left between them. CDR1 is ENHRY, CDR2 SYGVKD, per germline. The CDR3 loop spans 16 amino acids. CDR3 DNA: TGTGCCATCAGTGCGGCAAGGGGGGGAACTAATGAAAAACTGTTTTTT. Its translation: CAISAARGGTNEKLFF.

CDR3 loop: CASSQVAGDSGNTIYF. CDR3 in DNA: TGCGCCAGCAGCCAAGTTGCCGGGGACTCTGGAAACACCATATATTTT. The genes are TRBV4-3 and TRBJ1-3; D is uncertain. Germline V gene lookup returns CDR1 LGHNA and CDR2 YSLEER. CDR3 length: 16 amino acids. With 1 base removed from V and 0 bases from J, the gap between germline ends came to 10 bases.

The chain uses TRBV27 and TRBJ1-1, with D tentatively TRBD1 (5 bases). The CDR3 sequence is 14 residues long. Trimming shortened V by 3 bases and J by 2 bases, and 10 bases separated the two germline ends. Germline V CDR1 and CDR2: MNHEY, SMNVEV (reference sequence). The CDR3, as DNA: TGTGCCAGCAGTTTGGGGGGGAGAAACACTGAAGCTTTCTTT. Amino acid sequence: CASSLGGRNTEAFF.

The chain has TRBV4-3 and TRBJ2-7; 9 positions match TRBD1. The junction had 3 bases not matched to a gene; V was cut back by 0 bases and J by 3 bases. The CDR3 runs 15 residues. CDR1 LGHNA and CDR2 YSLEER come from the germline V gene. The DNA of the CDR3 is TGCGCCAGCAGCCAAGAAAGGGGACAGGGCTACGAGCAGTACTTC. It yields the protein CASSQERGQGYEQYF.

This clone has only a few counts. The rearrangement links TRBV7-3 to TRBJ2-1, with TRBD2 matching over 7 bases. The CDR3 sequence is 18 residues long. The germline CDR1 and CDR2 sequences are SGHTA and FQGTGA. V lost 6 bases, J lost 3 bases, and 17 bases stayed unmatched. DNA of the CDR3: TGTGCCAGCAGTCGGCCAGCGGGGTCGTTCTCACGCTACAATGAGCAGTTCTTC. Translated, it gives CASSRPAGSFSRYNEQFF.

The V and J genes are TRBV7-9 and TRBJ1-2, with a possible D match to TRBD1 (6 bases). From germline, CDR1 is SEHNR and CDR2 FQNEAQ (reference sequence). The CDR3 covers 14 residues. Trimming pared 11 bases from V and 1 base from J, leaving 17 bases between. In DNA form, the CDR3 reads TGTGCCGTCAACTGGCGGGGGCTTAACTATGGCTACACCTTC. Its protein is CAVNWRGLNYGYTF.

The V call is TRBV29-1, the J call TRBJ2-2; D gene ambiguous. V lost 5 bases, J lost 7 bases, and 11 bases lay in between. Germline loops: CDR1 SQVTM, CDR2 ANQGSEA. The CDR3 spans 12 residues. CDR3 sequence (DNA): TGCAGCGTTTCCCCGTACGGCGGGGAGCTGTTTTTT. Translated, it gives CSVSPYGGELFF.

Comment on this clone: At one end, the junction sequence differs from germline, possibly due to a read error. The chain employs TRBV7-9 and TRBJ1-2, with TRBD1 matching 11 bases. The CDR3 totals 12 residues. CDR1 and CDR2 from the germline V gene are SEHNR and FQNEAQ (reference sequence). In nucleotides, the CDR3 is TGTTCCAGCAGCCGGACAGGGGGCGGCTACACCTTC. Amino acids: CSSSRTGGGYTF.

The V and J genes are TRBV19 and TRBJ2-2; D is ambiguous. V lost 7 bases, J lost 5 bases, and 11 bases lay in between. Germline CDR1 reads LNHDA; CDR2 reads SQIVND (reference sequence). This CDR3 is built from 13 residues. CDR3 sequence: CASNTDTTGELFF. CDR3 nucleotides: TGTGCCAGTAATACAGATACTACCGGGGAGCTGTTTTTT. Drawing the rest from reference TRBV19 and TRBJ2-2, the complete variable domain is DGGITQSPKYLFRKEGQNVTLSCEQNLNHDAMYWYRQDPGQGLRLIYYSQIVNDFQKGDIAEGYSVSREKKESFPLTVTSAQKNPTAFYLCASNTDTTGELFFGEGSRLTVL.